This T cell receptor beta chain was profiled in a study of blood T cell repertoires in COVID-19. About the study: From the United States, Italy and Spain came samples of acute and convalescent COVID-19.

The CDR3 has 16 amino acids. With 0 bases clipped from V and 1 base from J, the junction kept 3 bases outside the gene matches. Germline loops: CDR1 SGHNT, CDR2 YYREEE (reference sequence). Measured with immunoSEQ multiplex PCR; TCRdb has only the in-frame clones, and not every one. The table shows around 65,000 clones, with roughly 93% occurring only once. This clone showed up just once. V is TRBV5-4 and J is TRBJ1-1; 10 bases map to TRBD1. Sequenced: peripheral blood. The clonotype originates from a human donor in a cohort sampled during active COVID-19. CDR3: CASSLGDRGRNTEAFF. The DNA for the CDR3 is TGTGCCAGCAGCTTGGGGGACAGGGGTAGGAACACTGAAGCTTTCTTT. Full variable domain (missing parts from reference TRBV5-4 and TRBJ1-1): ETGVTQSPTHLIKTRGQQVTLRCSSQSGHNTVSWYQQALGQGPQFIFQYYREEENGRGNFPPRFSGLQFPNYSSELNVNALELDDSALYLCASSLGDRGRNTEAFFGQGTRLTVV.